This T cell receptor beta chain was identified in a study of cytomegalovirus exposure and HLA in healthy donors. Whole-study findings and limits: CMV antigen specificity of three CMV-associated chains was confirmed in vitro. First-cohort TCR clusters were later found to tend to co-occur in the roughly 120 validation repertoires.

Sequenced by immunoSEQ multiplex PCR; TCRdb stores in-frame clones only, minus some. The sample holds approximately 64,000 clones, about 89% seen once. Comment on this clone: What it binds is unknown.

The sample was PBMCs. This receptor was obtained from a woman between 18 and 29 years old in good health and CMV-seronegative.

The CDR3 sequence is CASSIEAVYGYTF. CDR3 in DNA: TGTGCCAGTAGTATAGAGGCGGTCTATGGCTACACCTTC. The genes are TRBV19 and TRBJ1-2; no clear D. The CDR3 is made up of 13 amino acids. The germline V and J ends were trimmed by 0 bases and 4 bases, with 6 bases remaining between them. Germline values: CDR1 LNHDA, CDR2 SQIVND (reference sequence).